This T cell receptor beta chain was identified during a study of T cell responses to AZD1222 COVID-19 vaccine (dated by TCRdb to the early 2020s). Background on the whole study: A total of over 230 trial participants underwent TCR sequencing, of whom about 210 received two doses of AZD1222 and roughly 25 received two doses of the MenACWY control vaccine. Trial participants were enrolled by age into subgroups of 18-55, 56-69 and 70-plus years, and roughly 160, 29 and 62 TCR-sequenced participants, respectively, were included in these subgroups. The study at large found these results: Because no day 14 peak-response samples were available, repertoires were characterized only after the peak T cell response. After two AZD1222 doses, both the breadth and the depth of spike-specific TCRs were significantly higher than at day 0 and than in MenACWY recipients. Only five or six AZD1222 recipients were SARS-CoV-2 seropositive at baseline, limiting conclusions about previously exposed vaccinees. Participants were mostly white British and included more females than males, and it was suggested by the authors that clonal diversity may have been underestimated. Epitopes outside the regions mutated in the B.1.351 and B.1.1.7 variants were reportedly recognized by nearly half of the unique spike-specific TCRs. In the small 56-69-year group, the increase in depth fell short of significance, most likely because of low power. CD4 TCRs associated with the vaccine covered the entire spike protein, and the dominant responses were in regions 160-218 and 743-854.

This specimen's time point label, per the study, means: about 28 days (+/-7) after the second vaccine dose. AZD1222 recipients whose second dose came at about 4 weeks and those whose second dose came at about 12 weeks were combined into one group, since spike-specific TCR depth and breadth did not differ between the two schedules. Vaccinee samples were obtained from the UK trials COV001 and COV002, which included a single-blind randomized controlled phase 2/3 trial of AZD1222 (ChAdOx1 nCoV-19) in healthy adults. For TCRbeta chain sequencing, PBMC samples from trial participants were taken at day 0 and at day 28 after the second dose. Points on this clone: Its antigen is still unknown. Base qualities are not at hand, and no much larger clone is one base apart.

The CDR3 regions of human TCRbeta chains were analyzed by immunosequencing. As for the original processing: TCRs in the repertoires were matched against a reference library of SARS-CoV-2-specific TCRs that had been generated with the MIRA antigen-specificity platform. Breadth was defined as the fraction of unique TCRs that were SARS-CoV-2-associated, and depth was defined as the fraction of total T cells that were SARS-CoV-2-associated. Using the MIRA data, every spike-specific TCR was mapped to the spike region that the TCR reacted to and assigned to either a CD4 or a CD8 class. Log10-transformed breadth and depth values were compared by one-way ANOVA with Sidak's multiple comparisons tests. TCRdb re-hosts the immuneACCESS table, in-frame sequences only. Its copies lack some clones; in the studies checked, an unresolved V gene accounts for under half of them, and the cause for the rest is not known. D and trimming come from the DNA, and the V and J calls and clone size come from that table. This sample is represented by around 99,000 clones; about 93% of them were singletons. The ten largest clones capture roughly 6.2% of the sample.

This sequence was found in an adult who received the AZD1222 COVID-19 vaccine. The sequences come from peripheral blood, collected 28 days after the second AZD1222 dose.

The CDR3 protein is CASTPRAGGRELFF. In nucleotide form, the sequence is TGTGCCAGCACCCCGCGGGCGGGAGGACGGGAGCTGTTTTTT. Recombination connected TRBV7-2 to TRBJ2-2, with 8 bases matching TRBD2. Inclusive of the bounding cysteine and phenylalanine, the CDR3 is 14 residues long. The only DNA kept is the CDR3, 42 bases in frame from the first base. The germline V gene gives CDR1 as SGHTA and CDR2 as FQGNSA. The V end gives up 7 bases and the J end 9 bases, leaving 10 bases in the junction not matched to a gene.